A selection of T cell receptor beta chains follows, all from one sample in a study of blood T cell repertoires in COVID-19. Assay used: immunoSEQ multiplex PCR; TCRdb lists only in-frame clones, some missing. The table shows fewer than 300,000 clones, with roughly 90% occurring only once. The sample consisted of peripheral blood. All receptors come from a woman in her 30s with COVID-19, enrolled during active disease. Both conserved end residues are trimmed from each CDR3. A D gene is named only where the DNA matches it firmly.

CDR3aa | v_gene | d_gene | j_gene
SALSEEKLF | TRBV20-1 | . | TRBJ1-4
ASSLAPSSYNEQF | TRBV7-3 | . | TRBJ2-1
ASSLAGTGPSYEQY | TRBV5-6 | TRBD1 | TRBJ2-7
ASSLILEGEQF | TRBV7-3 | . | TRBJ2-1
ASSLTTGTNTEAF | TRBV11-2 | TRBD1 | TRBJ1-1
ASSLLRTTGNTIY | TRBV7-2 | . | TRBJ1-3
ASRVDRAYQPQH | TRBV2 | TRBD1 | TRBJ1-5
ASTNGQGVEQPQH | TRBV21-1 | . | TRBJ1-5
ASSLIGTGKSYEQY | TRBV27 | TRBD1 | TRBJ2-7
ASSSPPRADEKLF | TRBV5-8 | . | TRBJ1-4
VRSLLGADHLNEKLF | TRBV7-5 | . | TRBJ1-4
ASSQARGAGGLVDEQY | TRBV4-2 | TRBD2 | TRBJ2-7
ASGPGSASYEQY | TRBV6-5 | . | TRBJ2-7
ASSYLAGETDTQY | TRBV27 | TRBD2 | TRBJ2-3
ASSMDRVANQPQH | TRBV19 | TRBD1 | TRBJ1-5
ASSAQTGGSYGYT | TRBV9 | TRBD1 | TRBJ1-2
ASSFRGARYTEAF | TRBV28 | . | TRBJ1-1
AWSVGTGGTDTQY | TRBV30 | TRBD1 | TRBJ2-3